This TCR beta chain emerged from a study of CD8 T cells in Susac syndrome. RNA, at about 0.45 to 1 ug, was reverse transcribed with random hexamers. TCR beta CDR3 was amplified by immunoSEQ covering 54 Vbeta and 13 Jbeta. MiXCR, applied by TCRdb to the immunoSEQ multiplex PCR reads, yields one record per CDR3 protein. The data show roughly 180,000 distinct CDR3 sequences, with more than 90% seen just once and more than 0.12% held by the top ten. Controls were age- and sex-matched healthy donors. The authors negatively isolated CD8+ and CD4+ T cells and FACS-enriched TEMRA cells. The TCR was taken from a human donor in good health. Sequenced: CD4+ T cells from PBMCs.

CDR3 in amino acids: CASSLHSAPYEQYF. The CDR3, as DNA: TGTGCCAGCAGTCTGCACTCCGCCCCCTACGAGCAGTACTTC. The V gene is TRBV27, the J gene TRBJ2-7; D gene ambiguous. Germline V gives CDR1 MNHEY, CDR2 SMNVEV (reference sequence). V was pared by 5 bases and J by 2 bases, with 13 bases between. CDR3 length: 14 residues.